This TCR beta chain originates from a study of blood T cell repertoires in COVID-19. The CDR3 has 15 amino acids. V dropped 6 bases and J dropped 4 bases, with 16 bases sitting between them. CDR1 and CDR2 from the germline V gene are ENHRY and SYGVKD. This clone showed up just a few times. Participants spanned ages 18 to 89 years and resided in about two dozen US areas. All recovered Cohort 3 donors got two negative PCRs, got clearance, or saw symptom resolution. Original methodology: Reference gene primer amplification gave nucleated cell count estimates. The repertoire was sequenced with immunoSEQ multiplex PCR; TCRdb's copy has only in-frame clones and lacks some. Clonal size and the V and J genes are those of that table, whereas D and trimming came from the DNA. The table lists approximately 490,000 clones, around nine tenths of them singletons, with around 7.9% in the top ten.

The chain employs TRBV10-3 and TRBJ1-3; tentatively, D is TRBD1 (6 bases). Sequenced: PBMCs or T cells enriched from blood (not recorded which). The sequence was collected from a woman aged 60-70 years who had recovered from COVID-19. The CDR3 loop reads CAISLQGAEGNTIYF. The DNA of the CDR3 is TGTGCCATCAGCCTACAGGGAGCGGAAGGAAACACCATATATTTT.